The 20 T cell receptor beta chains listed next were all sequenced from one sample in a study of CD8+CD57+ T cells in acquired aplastic anemia. Genomic DNA was employed as the template in profiling TCR beta VDJ and CDR3. TCRdb itself ran the reads through MiXCR, one entry per CDR3 protein. The sample records 150,000 to 200,000 distinct CDR3 sequences, around half being singletons. Sequenced patients had shown CD8+CD57+ cell expansion by flow cytometry. Sample: sorted CD4+, CD8+, or CD8+CD57+ T cells (not recorded which) from PBMCs. The origin of the receptors is a human donor with aplastic anemia.

This clonotype was picked up many times. The rearrangement joins TRBV25-1 to TRBJ1-2, with D unclear. CDR3 length: 13 residues. Germline V lookup: CDR1 MGHDK, CDR2 SYGVNS. The V end was cut by 1 base, the J end by 7 bases, with 10 bases between. CDR3 in amino acids: CASSESVSAGYTF. As DNA, the CDR3 is TGTGCCAGCAGTGAATCGGTTTCGGCTGGCTACACCTTC.

This clonotype showed up many times. The J gene is TRBJ2-1, the V gene TRBV7-3, with 7 bases fitting TRBD2. The ends lost 3 bases at V and 6 bases at J; junction bases unmatched: 8. Germline CDR1 SGHTA, CDR2 FQGTGA. The CDR3 loop spans 15 amino acids. The CDR3 spells CASSFAAGAGNEQFF. As DNA, the CDR3 is TGTGCCAGCAGCTTTGCGGCGGGAGCAGGCAATGAGCAGTTCTTC.

This clonotype has more than one count but fewer than ten. The chain uses TRBV29-1 and TRBJ2-3, with 10 positions matching TRBD2. Germline lookup yields CDR1 SQVTM and CDR2 ANQGSEA. The CDR3 has 15 residues. Trimming removed 5 bases from V and 2 bases from J; junction bases left unmatched: 7. For the CDR3, the DNA is TGCAGCGTTTGCGAAACTAGCGGGATCACAGATACGCAGTATTTT. It is translated as CSVCETSGITDTQYF.

The chain links TRBV5-4 to TRBJ1-5, with unresolved D. The CDR3 spans 15 residues. V lost 2 bases to trimming and J lost 0 bases, with 9 bases between them. CDR1 and CDR2 (germline): SGHNT, YYREEE (reference sequence). CDR3 bases: TGTGCCAGCAGCTTAGGAGGGAATAGCAATCAGCCCCAGCATTTT. This sequence encodes CASSLGGNSNQPQHF.

This clonotype was detected only once. J is TRBJ2-7 and V is TRBV10-2, with a tentative D call TRBD2 (5 bases). The germline V and J ends were trimmed by 3 bases and 0 bases, with 9 bases remaining between them. Per the germline V gene, CDR1 is WSHSY and CDR2 is SAAADI. The CDR3 loop spans 14 amino acids. This CDR3 is CASSEGLLSYEQYF. The CDR3 nucleotides read TGCGCCAGCAGTGAAGGACTCCTCTCCTACGAGCAGTACTTC.

The rearrangement uses TRBV19 and TRBJ2-5; 8 bases fit TRBD2. The CDR3 contains 15 residues. Per the germline V gene, CDR1 is LNHDA and CDR2 is SQIVND (reference sequence). V gave up 5 bases and J gave up 1 base; unmatched junction bases: 6. The DNA of the CDR3 is TGTGCCAGTAGTCGTCTAGCGGGCCCCCAAGAGACCCAGTACTTC. This translates into CASSRLAGPQETQYF.

This clonotype was counted at least ten times. The chain carries TRBV9 and TRBJ2-1; D unresolved. The V gene's germline CDR1 is SGDLS and CDR2 YYNGEE. The V gene lost 0 bases and the J gene lost 2 bases, with 9 bases spanning the gap. This CDR3 comprises 15 residues. The CDR3 DNA reads TGTGCCAGCAGCGTAGCCAGCGCTACCTACAATGAGCAGTTCTTC. Its protein is CASSVASATYNEQFF.

CDR3 protein: CASSLSGRGSTDTQYF. CDR3 bases: TGTGCCAGCAGCCTTTCAGGGAGGGGGAGCACAGATACGCAGTATTTT. The V gene is TRBV7-3, the J gene TRBJ2-3; tentatively, D is TRBD2 (7 bases). V lost 5 bases and J lost 0, with 15 bases in between. The CDR3 covers 16 residues. Germline V gene data show CDR1 as SGHTA and CDR2 as FQGTGA.

CDR3 loop: CASSYPTGVIRETQYF. DNA of the CDR3: TGCGCCAGCAGCTACCCTACAGGGGTAATCAGAGAGACCCAGTACTTC. The chain has TRBV5-1 and TRBJ2-5, with 7 nucleotides matching TRBD1. Germline V gene sequence: CDR1 SGHRS, CDR2 YFSETQ. J lost 4 bases, V lost 3 bases, and 12 bases had no gene match. CDR3 length equals 16 residues.

This clonotype was counted only a few times. The chain is built from TRBV9 and TRBJ2-7, with unresolved D. Germline values: CDR1 SGDLS, CDR2 YYNGEE. The V end was cut by 0 bases, the J end by 6 bases, with 10 bases between. This CDR3 has 13 amino acids. The CDR3 coding sequence is TGTGCCAGCAGCGTAGCGGTAGGTCGCGAGCAGTACTTC. Translation gives CASSVAVGREQYF.

The chain joins TRBV20-1 to TRBJ1-1; D unresolved. This CDR3 has 13 amino acids. The germline V gene encodes CDR1 DFQATT and CDR2 SNEGSKA (reference sequence). V lost 0 bases, J lost 0 bases, and 5 bases lay in between. The CDR3 sequence: CSARDLMNTEAFF. CDR3 DNA: TGCAGTGCTAGAGATCTGATGAACACTGAAGCTTTCTTT.

The table lists this clonotype with many counts. This rearrangement joins TRBV7-8 to TRBJ2-5; D remains unclear. CDR3 length equals 14 residues. Germline CDR1 reads SGHVS; CDR2 reads FQNEAQ. The V end lost 1 base, the J end lost 4 bases, and 10 bases lay between the germline ends. DNA for the CDR3: TGTGCCAGCAGCTTAGGGAGAGGTTCAGAGACCCAGTACTTC. Translating gives CASSLGRGSETQYF.

The chain carries TRBV2 and TRBJ1-2; TRBD1 is a possible D gene (5 bases). With 8 bases removed from V and 5 bases from J, the gap between germline ends came to 21 bases. The CDR3 has 15 residues. Per germline, CDR1 SNHLY and CDR2 FYNNEI. The CDR3 loop is CASAPREVIVYGYTF. For the CDR3, the DNA is TGTGCCAGCGCTCCCAGGGAGGTCATCGTTTATGGCTACACCTTC.

This clonotype was counted a single time. V is TRBV4-1 and J is TRBJ2-3, with 8 bases that match TRBD2. Germline trimming cut 0 bases from V and 6 bases from J; bases unmatched to any gene: 8. The CDR3 spans 16 residues. From germline, CDR1 is MGHRA and CDR2 YSYEKL. CDR3 bases: TGCGCCAGCAGCCAAGATATACAGCGGGGGTGGGATACGCAGTATTTT. Translation: CASSQDIQRGWDTQYF.

The chain joins TRBV19 to TRBJ1-2; a possible D gene is TRBD1 (5 bases). Trimming pared 3 bases from V and 7 bases from J, leaving 15 bases between. This CDR3 has 14 residues. Germline CDR1 and CDR2: LNHDA and SQIVND (reference sequence). This CDR3 is CASSIRAGIVGYTF. Here the CDR3 DNA reads TGTGCCAGTAGTATTCGTGCAGGGATTGTTGGCTACACCTTC. The whole variable domain, remainder taken from reference TRBV19 and TRBJ1-2, is DGGITQSPKYLFRKEGQNVTLSCEQNLNHDAMYWYRQDPGQGLRLIYYSQIVNDFQKGDIAEGYSVSREKKESFPLTVTSAQKNPTAFYLCASSIRAGIVGYTFGSGTRLTVV.

The rearrangement links TRBV27 to TRBJ1-3; no clear D. This CDR3 has 14 residues. V gave up 2 bases and J gave up 0 bases, with 5 bases separating them. Per the germline V gene, CDR1 is MNHEY and CDR2 is SMNVEV (reference sequence). This chain's CDR3 is CASSLAGSGNTIYF. DNA of the CDR3: TGTGCCAGCAGTTTAGCGGGCTCTGGAAACACCATATATTTT.

The rearrangement links TRBV11-1 to TRBJ2-1; D may correspond to TRBD1 or TRBD2 (5 bases each). Trimming left V 1 base short and J 7 bases short, with 14 bases between. The germline V gene encodes CDR1 SGHAT and CDR2 FQDESV (reference sequence). The length of the CDR3 is 15 residues. The chain's CDR3 is CASSLGDGMGNEQFF. DNA for the CDR3: TGTGCCAGCAGCTTAGGGGACGGCATGGGAAATGAGCAGTTCTTC.

This clonotype was recorded many times. J is TRBJ2-7 and V is TRBV11-3, with D perhaps TRBD2 (5 bases). CDR3 length equals 13 residues. Germline values: CDR1 SGHNT, CDR2 YENEEA. Trimming took 3 bases from V and 2 from J, leaving 8 bases between them. In DNA, the CDR3 is TGTGCCAGCAGCTTGGAGGAGACCTACGAGCAGTACTTC. Its translation: CASSLEETYEQYF.

This sequence joins TRBV24-1 and TRBJ2-1; 8 bases are shared with TRBD1. Trimming took 11 bases from V and 0 from J; bases not matched to a gene: 8. The germline V gene encodes CDR1 KGHDR and CDR2 SFDVKD. CDR3 length: 15 residues. CDR3 protein: CASRETGGSYNEQFF. The CDR3 DNA is TGTGCCAGCAGGGAAACAGGGGGCTCCTACAATGAGCAGTTCTTC.

The rearrangement links TRBV10-3 to TRBJ2-7, with D unresolved. The tail of the sequence fits TRBJ2-1 better, so the J call may be wrong. This CDR3 contains 14 residues. The germline CDR1 and CDR2 sequences are ENHRY and SYGVKD. The CDR3 loop reads CAISRVTSYNEQFF. In nucleotides, the CDR3 is TGTGCCATCAGCCGGGTGACTTCCTACAATGAGCAGTTCTTC.